The clone carrying this TCR beta chain showed up just once. At the DNA level, this CDR3 is encoded by other sequences in the same sample as well. The entry originates in a study of blood T cell repertoires in COVID-19. Study in general: T cells, B-cell-depleted T cells, or PBMCs provided the cDNA or gDNA that served as material.

Patients in Seattle were enrolled during active infection, then followed longitudinally. CDR1 is SGHRS and CDR2 is YFSETQ in the germline V gene. The CDR3 is made up of 12 amino acids. V dropped 4 bases and J dropped 6; count of bases not matched to a gene: 2. Original handling: Amplification of reference gene primers was used by the study to estimate nucleated cell counts. Method: immunoSEQ multiplex PCR; TCRdb's copy keeps in-frame clones and lacks some. V and J calls plus clone size are reproduced from that table; the DNA served to infer D and trimming. The sample gives roughly 300,000 clones, around 92% of which show up once; 1.8% is in the top ten.

The receptor's source is a woman in her twenties or thirties with COVID-19, enrolled during active disease. The V gene is TRBV5-1, the J gene TRBJ1-2; 8 bases map to TRBD1. Material: peripheral blood. The CDR3 protein is CASSGQGDGYTF. The CDR3 nucleotides are TGCGCCAGCAGCGGACAGGGAGATGGCTACACCTTC.